One and the same sample provided the 26 T cell receptor beta chains below, sequenced in a study of blood T cell repertoires in COVID-19. Only in-frame clones appear in the TCRdb table, and some are missing; sequencing was by immunoSEQ multiplex PCR. This table has 130,000 to 150,000 clones, around 83% appearing once. Sequencing used peripheral blood. The receptors here all came from an elderly woman with acute or convalescent COVID-19.

The table lists this clone with a count of one. This sequence joins TRBV28 and TRBJ1-6; 8 bases map to TRBD1. The V gene end was trimmed by 5 bases and the J gene end by 5 bases; junction bases not matched to a gene: 5. Germline assignment: CDR1 MDHEN and CDR2 SYDVKM. CDR3 length: 15 residues. In DNA, the CDR3 is TGTGCCAGCAGTACACAGGGGGGGAATAATTCACCCCTCCACTTT. It is translated as CASSTQGGNNSPLHF.

J is TRBJ2-5 and V is TRBV19; maybe TRBD1 (5 bases). Germline values: CDR1 LNHDA, CDR2 SQIVND (reference sequence). The V and J ends lost 3 bases and 1 base respectively, with 12 bases between them. The CDR3 totals 15 residues. For the CDR3, the DNA is TGTGCCAGTAGTATGCAGGGCAGGATCCAAGAGACCCAGTACTTC. Encoded protein: CASSMQGRIQETQYF.

The genes are TRBV2 and TRBJ2-7, with 10 positions matching TRBD1. This CDR3 contains 14 residues. Germline V CDR1 and CDR2: SNHLY, FYNNEI. V trimming: 3 bases; J trimming: 3 bases; junction bases outside the gene matches: 2. CDR3 sequence reads: CASSEGQGSYEQYF. CDR3 bases: TGTGCCAGCAGTGAGGGACAGGGGAGCTACGAGCAGTACTTC.

J is TRBJ1-3 and V is TRBV5-6; 7 bases agree with TRBD1. The trim removed 3 bases at V and 4 bases at J, leaving 7 bases unmatched. Germline values: CDR1 SGHDT, CDR2 YYEEEE. CDR3 size: 15 residues. CDR3 sequence (DNA): TGTGCCAGCAGCTCGATACAGGGGAGAGGAAACACCATATATTTT. It translates to CASSSIQGRGNTIYF.

The sample holds one count of this clone. This chain uses TRBV30 with TRBJ2-2; 7 bases are shared with TRBD2. The V segment lost 0 bases and the J segment 4 bases; nucleotides outside the gene matches: 8. The CDR3 runs 16 residues. Germline CDR1 reads GTSNPN; CDR2 reads SVGIG (reference sequence). The CDR3 protein is CAWSVPSGGSTGELFF. As DNA, the CDR3 is TGTGCCTGGAGTGTACCTTCGGGAGGTAGCACCGGGGAGCTGTTTTTT.

This chain uses TRBV4-1 with TRBJ1-2, with 12 positions matching TRBD1. Germline-derived CDR1 and CDR2 are MGHRA and YSYEKL. CDR3 length: 16 amino acids. Trimming cost V 1 base and J 8 bases; bases outside gene matches: 8. The CDR3 sequence: CASSQAGTGGARGYTF. CDR3 DNA: TGCGCCAGCAGCCAAGCTGGGACAGGGGGCGCTCGGGGCTACACCTTC.

V is TRBV29-1 and J is TRBJ1-1; D possibly corresponds to TRBD1 (5 bases). The CDR3 contains 13 residues. V was cut by 3 bases and J by 11 bases, with 19 bases left in between. Germline lookup yields CDR1 SQVTM and CDR2 ANQGSEA. Here the CDR3 reads CSVERGRGGRAFF. In DNA form, the CDR3 reads TGCAGCGTTGAGCGAGGTCGGGGGGGAAGGGCTTTCTTT.

The J gene is TRBJ2-1, the V gene TRBV29-1; TRBD1 agrees at 12 bases. The V and J ends lost 3 bases and 8 bases, in that order; junction bases with no gene match: 20. CDR3 length: 19 residues. Germline V gene data show CDR1 as SQVTM and CDR2 as ANQGSEA. The CDR3 sequence is CSVEDSGTGGQQLWDEQFF. Here the CDR3 DNA reads TGCAGCGTTGAGGATTCCGGGACAGGGGGCCAACAGTTGTGGGATGAGCAGTTCTTC.

The chain links TRBV6-2 or TRBV6-3 to TRBJ2-2, with D perhaps matching TRBD2 (6 bases). The CDR3 contains 17 residues. Germline lookup yields CDR1 MNHEY and CDR2 SVGEGT. V was clipped by 2 bases and J by 7 bases, with 20 bases between them. The CDR3 DNA sequence: TGTGCCAGCAGTTACGTGGTAGCGGCCTCCGAAGGCGGGGAGCTGTTTTTT. As protein: CASSYVVAASEGGELFF.

The chain carries TRBV7-9 and TRBJ2-1, with TRBD1 as a possible D gene (5 bases). Germline CDR1 is SEHNR and CDR2 is FQNEAQ (reference sequence). This CDR3 has 14 amino acids. V lost 0 bases and J lost 7, with 10 bases in between. The CDR3 DNA reads as TGTGCCAGCAGCTTAGCCAGGGTGGGGAATGAGCAGTTCTTC. Amino acid sequence: CASSLARVGNEQFF.

The chain couples TRBV11-3 to TRBJ2-1, with TRBD2 matching over 9 bases. The CDR3 sequence is 13 residues long. V lost 3 bases, J lost 8 bases, and 2 bases stayed unmatched. Germline V gives CDR1 SGHNT, CDR2 YENEEA. This CDR3 reads CASSLGLADEQFF. The CDR3 nucleotides are TGTGCCAGCAGCTTGGGACTAGCCGATGAGCAGTTCTTC.

The chain combines TRBV19 with TRBJ1-3; D remains unclear. V lost 4 bases and J 4 bases, leaving 11 bases between the germline ends. The germline gives CDR1 LNHDA, CDR2 SQIVND (reference sequence). The length of the CDR3 is 14 residues. The CDR3: CASSNSGEGNTIYF. Written as DNA, the CDR3 is TGTGCCAGTAGTAACTCGGGTGAAGGAAACACCATATATTTT.

CDR3 protein: CASSRTSGGYEQYF. The CDR3 coding sequence is TGTGCCAGCAGCCGGACTAGCGGGGGCTACGAGCAGTACTTC. The chain uses TRBV3-1 (or the pseudogene TRBV3-2) and TRBJ2-7; the match to TRBD2 covers 13 bases. There are 14 residues in the CDR3. The V gene's germline CDR1 is LGHDT and CDR2 YNNKEL (reference sequence). Trimming at V came to 4 bases and at J to 3 bases, leaving 0 bases not matched to a gene.

The chain uses TRBV9 and TRBJ1-4; weak D call: TRBD1 (6 bases). Per germline, CDR1 SGDLS and CDR2 YYNGEE. V shed 4 bases and J shed 5 bases, with 18 bases lying between them. The CDR3 consists of 16 residues. CDR3 residues: CASSQTTGSGNEKLFF. The CDR3 nucleotides read TGTGCCAGCAGCCAAACCACAGGGTCGGGAAATGAAAAACTGTTTTTT.

This clone showed up just once. This sequence joins TRBV6-5 and TRBJ1-4, with 8 bases that match TRBD1. CDR3 size: 15 residues. The germline V gene encodes CDR1 MNHEY and CDR2 SVGAGI. The V segment lost 5 bases and the J segment 8 bases; nucleotides outside the gene matches: 10. CDR3 in DNA: TGTGCCAGCAGTCTCGTAGCAGGGGGCCGGGAAAAACTGTTTTTT. Amino acid sequence: CASSLVAGGREKLFF.

V usage is TRBV7-9 and J usage is TRBJ2-7; TRBD1 matches 7 bases. Germline CDR1 SEHNR, CDR2 FQNEAQ (reference sequence). The CDR3 loop spans 17 amino acids. V shed 2 bases and J 5 bases; nucleotides not matched to a gene: 15. For the CDR3, the DNA is TGTGCCAGCAGCTTACTTGTTTGGGGCAGGGGGAACGACGAGCAGTACTTC. Protein: CASSLLVWGRGNDEQYF.

This clone was recorded only once. This sequence joins TRBV7-8 and TRBJ1-6, with D possibly TRBD1 on 5 matching bases. This CDR3 region has 15 residues. CDR1 is SGHVS and CDR2 is FQNEAQ in the germline V gene. V gave up 2 bases and J gave up 9 bases, with 14 bases separating them. CDR3 nucleotide sequence: TGTGCCAGCAGCTTACCAGCTCGGGGGTCTTCACCCCTCCACTTT. Its translation is CASSLPARGSSPLHF.

This chain connects TRBV19 to TRBJ1-1, with unresolved D. The germline V gene encodes CDR1 LNHDA and CDR2 SQIVND (reference sequence). The CDR3 has 15 amino acids. V lost 9 bases to trimming and J lost 3 bases, with 20 bases between them. The CDR3 DNA reads TGTGCCAGCCGGCAAGGAGGCGGGAGCTACACTGAAGCTTTCTTT. Translation gives CASRQGGGSYTEAFF.

This clone was observed a few times. V gene TRBV4-1 combines with J gene TRBJ2-1; 8 bases align to TRBD1. CDR1 MGHRA and CDR2 YSYEKL come from the germline V gene. The CDR3 is 16 residues long. The V and J ends lost 3 bases and 3 bases, in that order; junction bases with no gene match: 7. CDR3 in amino acids: CASSHPGQVGYNEQFF. As DNA, the CDR3 is TGCGCCAGCAGCCATCCGGGACAGGTAGGCTACAATGAGCAGTTCTTC.

This chain joins TRBV6-4 and TRBJ2-1; TRBD2 agrees at 11 bases. This CDR3 contains 14 residues. The germline CDR1 and CDR2 sequences are MRHNA and SNTAGT. Losses at the gene ends were 4 bases for V and 7 bases for J; bases not matched to a gene: 3. The CDR3 loop reads CASSASGGRNEQFF. CDR3 bases: TGTGCCAGCAGTGCTAGCGGGGGGCGGAATGAGCAGTTCTTC.

The chain carries TRBV5-6 and TRBJ2-5, with 10 bases aligning to TRBD1. Trimming cost V 4 bases and J 2 bases; bases outside gene matches: 14. Germline V lookup: CDR1 SGHDT, CDR2 YYEEEE. The CDR3 runs to 18 residues. This CDR3 is CASSASGTGDAEQETQYF. For the CDR3, the DNA is TGTGCCAGCAGCGCTTCCGGGACAGGGGACGCGGAGCAAGAGACCCAGTACTTC. The complete variable domain, with remaining parts taken from reference TRBV5-6 and TRBJ2-5, reads DAGVTQSPTHLIKTRGQQVTLRCSPKSGHDTVSWYQQALGQGPQFIFQYYEEEERQRGNFPDRFSGHQFPNYSSELNVNALLLGDSALYLCASSASGTGDAEQETQYFGPGTRLLVL.

This clone was recorded a few times. This sequence joins TRBV6-6 and TRBJ1-5; D is unresolved. The germline V gene has CDR1 MNHNY and CDR2 SVGAGI (reference sequence). This CDR3 contains 14 residues. V was pared by 3 bases and J by 7 bases, with 13 bases between. CDR3 nucleotide sequence: TGTGCCAGCAGTTATGAGGGAGTCCGGCAGCCCCAGCATTTT. Its protein product is CASSYEGVRQPQHF.

The chain joins TRBV6-2 or TRBV6-3 to TRBJ2-2; D possibly corresponds to TRBD1 (6 bases). Germline CDR1 is MNHEY and CDR2 is SVGEGT. The CDR3 spans 17 residues. V lost 0 bases and J lost 3, with 14 bases in between. The CDR3 is CASSYSGTGMDTGELFF. The DNA for the CDR3 is TGTGCCAGCAGTTACTCGGGAACAGGGATGGACACCGGGGAGCTGTTTTTT.

The chain employs TRBV6-2 or TRBV6-3 and TRBJ1-1; TRBD1 agrees at 9 bases. CDR3 length equals 15 residues. In germline, CDR1 is MNHEY, CDR2 SVGEGT. Trimming removed 4 bases from V and 4 bases from J; junction bases left unmatched: 7. The CDR3 bases are TGTGCCAGCAGTTCCCGGGACAGGGTATCCACTGAAGCTTTCTTT. Residues: CASSSRDRVSTEAFF.

The chain couples TRBV4-2 to TRBJ1-5, with D tentatively TRBD1 (5 bases). The V gene's germline CDR1 is LGHNA and CDR2 YNFKEQ. Trimming removed 0 bases from V and 1 base from J, with 10 bases in between. The CDR3 sequence is 16 residues long. The CDR3 DNA is TGTGCCAGCAGCCAAGACAGGGCGAGGAGCAATCAGCCCCAGCATTTT. This sequence encodes CASSQDRARSNQPQHF.

This chain connects TRBV7-8 to TRBJ1-1; D call uncertain. The germline V and J ends were trimmed by 3 bases and 1 base, with 6 bases remaining between them. Germline V gene sequence: CDR1 SGHVS, CDR2 FQNEAQ. The CDR3 consists of 13 residues. The CDR3 here is CASSFTRNTEAFF. DNA of the CDR3: TGTGCCAGCAGCTTTACCAGGAACACTGAAGCTTTCTTT.